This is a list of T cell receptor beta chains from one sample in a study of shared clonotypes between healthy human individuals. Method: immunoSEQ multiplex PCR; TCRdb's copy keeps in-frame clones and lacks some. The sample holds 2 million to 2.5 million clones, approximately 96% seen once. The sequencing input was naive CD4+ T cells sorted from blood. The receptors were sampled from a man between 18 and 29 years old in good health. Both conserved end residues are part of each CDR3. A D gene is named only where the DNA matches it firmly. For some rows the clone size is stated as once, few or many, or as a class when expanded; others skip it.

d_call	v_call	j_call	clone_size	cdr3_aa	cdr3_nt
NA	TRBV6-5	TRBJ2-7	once	CASSYRSTGAYEQYF	TGTGCCAGCAGTTACCGTTCGACAGGAGCCTACGAGCAGTACTTC
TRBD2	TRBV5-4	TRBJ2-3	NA	CASSPTPTSGGLGDTQYF	TGTGCCAGCAGCCCCACGCCTACTAGCGGGGGGCTGGGAGATACGCAGTATTTT
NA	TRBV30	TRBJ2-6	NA	CAWSKGGSGANVLTF	TGTGCCTGGAGTAAAGGGGGCTCTGGGGCCAACGTCCTGACTTTC
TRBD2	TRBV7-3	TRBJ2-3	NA	CASSSGLETDTQYF	TGTGCCAGCAGCTCAGGACTAGAGACAGATACGCAGTATTTT
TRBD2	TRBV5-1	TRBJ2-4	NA	CASSLGGLAGTAAKNIQYF	TGCGCCAGCAGCTTGGGGGGACTAGCGGGAACGGCGGCCAAAAACATTCAGTACTTC
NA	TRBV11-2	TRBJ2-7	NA	CASSLGRATYEQYF	TGTGCCAGCAGCTTAGGACGGGCTACCTACGAGCAGTACTTC
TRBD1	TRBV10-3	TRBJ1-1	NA	CAMQPKGTGGTEAFF	TGTGCCATGCAACCAAAGGGAACAGGGGGCACTGAAGCTTTCTTT
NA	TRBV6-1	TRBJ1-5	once	CATWDQGASNQPQHF	TGTGCCACTTGGGACCAGGGAGCTAGCAATCAGCCCCAGCATTTT
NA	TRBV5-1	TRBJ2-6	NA	CASSVTGTLSGANVLTF	TGCGCCAGCAGCGTGACCGGGACCCTCTCTGGGGCCAACGTCCTGACTTTC
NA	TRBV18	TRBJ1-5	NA	CASSPNTGTPGQPQHF	TGTGCCAGCTCTCCGAACACAGGGACCCCGGGACAGCCCCAGCATTTT
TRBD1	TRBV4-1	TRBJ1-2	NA	CASSRRGDSRGVGYTF	TGCGCCAGCAGCCGGAGGGGGGACAGCCGCGGGGTGGGCTACACCTTC
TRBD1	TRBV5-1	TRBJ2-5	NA	CASSPGQVPQETQYF	TGCGCCAGCAGCCCCGGACAGGTACCCCAAGAGACCCAGTACTTC
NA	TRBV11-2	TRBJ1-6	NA	CASSLEGASSPLHF	TGTGCCAGCAGCTTAGAGGGGGCCAGTTCACCCCTCCACTTT
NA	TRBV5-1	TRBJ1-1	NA	CASSLAPQGLTEAFF	TGCGCCAGCAGCTTGGCCCCACAGGGATTAACTGAAGCTTTCTTT
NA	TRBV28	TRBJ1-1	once	CASQGFTEAFF	TGTGCCAGCCAGGGTTTTACTGAAGCTTTCTTT
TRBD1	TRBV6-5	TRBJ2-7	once	CASSYSGTGPYEQYF	TGTGCCAGCAGTTACTCGGGGACAGGGCCCTACGAGCAGTACTTC
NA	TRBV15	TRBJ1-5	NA	CATSRDPGGSQPQHF	TGTGCCACCAGCAGAGATCCCGGGGGATCACAGCCCCAGCATTTT
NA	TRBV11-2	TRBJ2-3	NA	CASSLGTVSTDTQYF	TGTGCCAGCAGCCTCGGGACGGTTAGCACAGATACGCAGTATTTT
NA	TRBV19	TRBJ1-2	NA	CASTRDDRLPGYTF	TGTGCCAGTACCCGGGACGATCGGTTGCCCGGCTACACCTTC
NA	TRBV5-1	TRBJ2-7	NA	CASSSPGQGYEQYF	TGCGCCAGCAGCTCCCCGGGACAAGGCTACGAGCAGTACTTC
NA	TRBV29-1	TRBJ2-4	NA	CSVANILAKNIQYF	TGCAGCGTCGCGAACATCCTAGCCAAAAACATTCAGTACTTC
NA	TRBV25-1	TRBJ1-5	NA	CASSEAGGNQPQHF	TGTGCCAGCAGTGAAGCAGGGGGCAATCAGCCCCAGCATTTT
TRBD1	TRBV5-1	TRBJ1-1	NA	CASSLGQGARTEAFF	TGCGCCAGCAGCTTGGGACAGGGGGCGCGGACTGAAGCTTTCTTT
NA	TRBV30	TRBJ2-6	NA	CAWSSSRTSGGANVLTF	TGTGCCTGGAGTAGCAGCCGGACGAGCGGCGGGGCCAACGTCCTGACTTTC
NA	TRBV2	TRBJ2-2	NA	CASTRMDGTGELFF	TGTGCCAGCACCCGAATGGACGGGACCGGGGAGCTGTTTTTT
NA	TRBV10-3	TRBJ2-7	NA	CAISSDGYEQYF	TGTGCCATCAGTTCGGACGGCTACGAGCAGTACTTC
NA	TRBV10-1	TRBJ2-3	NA	CASSELTGPTDTQYF	TGCGCCAGCAGTGAGTTAACCGGGCCCACAGATACGCAGTATTTT
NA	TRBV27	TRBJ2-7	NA	CASSLSGQGVRGEQYF	TGTGCCAGCAGTTTATCTGGGCAGGGAGTTCGGGGCGAGCAGTACTTC
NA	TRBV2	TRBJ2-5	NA	CASSEGSQYF	TGTGCCAGCAGTGAGGGCAGCCAGTACTTC
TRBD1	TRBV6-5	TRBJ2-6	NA	CASSYRGLGANVLTF	TGTGCCAGCAGTTACAGGGGGCTTGGGGCCAACGTCCTGACTTTC
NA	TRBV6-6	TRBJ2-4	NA	CASSSRDHKNIQYF	TGTGCCAGCAGTTCCCGGGACCATAAAAACATTCAGTACTTC
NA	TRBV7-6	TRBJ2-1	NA	CASSPGPTLGGNEQFF	TGTGCCAGCAGCCCTGGACCCACTCTAGGAGGCAATGAGCAGTTCTTC
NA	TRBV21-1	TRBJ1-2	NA	CASNQSRSSTF	TGTGCCAGCAATCAGAGCAGATCAAGCACCTTC
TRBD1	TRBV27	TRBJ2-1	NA	CASSPTRQGAYNEQFF	TGTGCCAGCAGTCCGACACGGCAGGGGGCTTACAATGAGCAGTTCTTC
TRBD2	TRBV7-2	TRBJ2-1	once	CASSQGGVKRNEQFF	TGTGCCAGCAGCCAGGGAGGGGTTAAACGCAATGAGCAGTTCTTC
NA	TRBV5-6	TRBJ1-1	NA	CASSYLQAGSTEAFF	TGTGCCAGCAGTTACCTCCAGGCGGGGAGCACTGAAGCTTTCTTT
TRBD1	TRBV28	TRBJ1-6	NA	CASSFVSGGANSPLHF	TGTGCCAGCAGTTTCGTCTCAGGGGGCGCGAATTCACCCCTCCACTTT
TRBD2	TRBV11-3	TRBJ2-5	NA	CASSKGLVGGSWGETQYF	TGTGCCAGCAGCAAGGGACTAGTGGGAGGATCTTGGGGAGAGACCCAGTACTTC
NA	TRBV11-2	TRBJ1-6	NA	CASSPTYNSPLHF	TGTGCCAGCAGCCCCACCTATAATTCACCCCTCCACTTT
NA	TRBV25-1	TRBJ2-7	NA	CASSPRGGVGSYEQYF	TGTGCCAGCAGTCCCAGGGGGGGGGTCGGTTCCTACGAGCAGTACTTC
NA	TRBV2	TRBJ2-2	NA	CASSGERGAGNTGELFF	TGTGCCAGCAGTGGGGAACGGGGGGCCGGGAACACCGGGGAGCTGTTTTTT
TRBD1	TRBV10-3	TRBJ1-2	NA	CAIYHPGQQPYGYTF	TGTGCCATCTACCACCCGGGACAGCAACCCTATGGCTACACCTTC
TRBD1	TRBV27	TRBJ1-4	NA	CASSLGDRGFEKLFF	TGTGCCAGCAGTTTGGGGGACAGGGGCTTTGAAAAACTGTTTTTT